These 32 T cell receptor beta chains came from one sample sequenced in a study of T cell repertoires in cytomegalovirus infection. From the reads, TCRdb called clonotypes with MiXCR, one entry per CDR3 protein. The repertoire holds approximately 910,000 distinct CDR3 sequences, around 29% seen once, with 11% to 15% in the top ten. Their antigens are not known. The sample was cultured CD8+ T cells from PBMCs, taken from culture after CMV antigen stimulation. Receptors were obtained from a human donor in good health (CMV status not recorded). Some clones in this sample may be carry-over from other donors' samples.

The gene calls are TRBV7-9 and TRBJ1-1, with 9 bases matching TRBD1. The V gene's germline CDR1 is SEHNR and CDR2 FQNEAQ (reference sequence). The length of the CDR3 is 12 residues. V shed 5 bases, J shed 9 bases, and the junction held 4 bases outside the gene matches. The CDR3 DNA is TGTGCCAGCAGCCCCGGACAGGGGAAAGCTTTCTTT. As protein: CASSPGQGKAFF.

This chain links TRBV29-1 with TRBJ1-2; D ambiguous. Trimming took 6 bases from V and 2 from J, leaving 7 bases between them. This CDR3 is built from 11 residues. Germline V lookup: CDR1 SQVTM, CDR2 ANQGSEA. DNA for the CDR3: TGCAGCGTGGACTCCAACTATGGCTACACCTTC. Its protein is CSVDSNYGYTF.

This chain joins TRBV7-9 and TRBJ2-2; TRBD2 might be the D (7 bases). The V end was cut by 5 bases, the J end by 7 bases, with 14 bases between. Germline CDR1 is SEHNR and CDR2 is FQNEAQ (reference sequence). This CDR3 region has 14 residues. CDR3: CASSQVGGHGELFF. In DNA form, the CDR3 reads TGTGCCAGCAGCCAGGTCGGGGGGCACGGGGAGCTGTTTTTT.

The genes are TRBV7-9 and TRBJ2-6; possible D gene TRBD1, 5 bases. This CDR3 has 15 residues. The V gene lost 2 bases and the J gene lost 3 bases, with 8 bases spanning the gap. Germline V gene data show CDR1 as SEHNR and CDR2 as FQNEAQ (reference sequence). CDR3 coding DNA: TGTGCCAGCAGCTTACAGGGTCTTGGGGCCAACGTCCTGACTTTC. It translates to CASSLQGLGANVLTF.

The chain recombines TRBV20-1 with TRBJ1-5; 7 nucleotides agree with TRBD1. Germline values: CDR1 DFQATT, CDR2 SNEGSKA (reference sequence). The trim removed 3 bases at V and 5 bases at J, leaving 7 bases unmatched. There are 14 residues in the CDR3. Here the CDR3 DNA reads TGCAGTGCTAGTCGGACAGGTGGAGATCAGCCCCAGCATTTT. Residues: CSASRTGGDQPQHF.

The J gene is TRBJ1-5, the V gene TRBV28; possibly TRBD1 for D (5 bases). Germline CDR1 is MDHEN and CDR2 is SYDVKM. Trimming shortened V by 5 bases and J by 4 bases, and 12 bases separated the two germline ends. The CDR3 is 14 residues long. The CDR3 DNA follows: TGTGCCAGCAGTGACCGGGACCTAAATCAGCCCCAGCATTTT. Its translation: CASSDRDLNQPQHF. Full variable domain (missing parts from reference TRBV28 and TRBJ1-5): DVKVTQSSRYLVKRTGEKVFLECVQDMDHENMFWYRQDPGLGLRLIYFSYDVKMKEKGDIPEGYSVSREKKERFSLILESASTNQTSMYLCASSDRDLNQPQHFGDGTRLSIL.

The V call is TRBV14, the J call TRBJ1-2, with a possible D match to TRBD1 (6 bases). Germline-derived CDR1 and CDR2 are SGHDN and FVKESK. This CDR3 comprises 17 residues. The ends were cut back, 3 bases at V and 5 bases at J, with 22 bases in the middle. The CDR3 loop is CASSQYSERTDLYGYTF. The DNA of the CDR3 is TGTGCCAGCAGCCAGTACTCGGAGCGGACAGACCTTTATGGCTACACCTTC. Drawing the rest from reference TRBV14 and TRBJ1-2, the complete variable domain is EAGVTQFPSHSVIEKGQTVTLRCDPISGHDNLYWYRRVMGKEIKFLLHFVKESKQDESGMPNNRFLAERTGGTYSTLKVQPAELEDSGVYFCASSQYSERTDLYGYTFGSGTRLTVV.

The J gene is TRBJ2-5, the V gene TRBV11-2, with 8 bases fitting TRBD2. Germline-derived CDR1 and CDR2 are SGHAT and FQNNGV. The V gene end was trimmed by 0 bases and the J gene end by 4 bases; junction bases not matched to a gene: 4. The CDR3 sequence is 15 residues long. Here the CDR3 reads CASSLEAGDPETQYF. CDR3 bases: TGTGCCAGCAGCTTAGAAGCGGGGGACCCAGAGACCCAGTACTTC.

Note on this clonotype: It may be a read error: a sequence one base away is much more abundant. The chain joins TRBV13 to TRBJ2-7; TRBD1 is a possible D gene (6 bases). Germline values: CDR1 PRHDT, CDR2 FYEKMQ (reference sequence). The CDR3 runs 13 residues. The CDR3 region is CANSLAGVQAQYF. Written as DNA, the CDR3 is TGTGCCAACAGCCTAGCAGGGGTCCAGGCGCAGTACTTC.

The V and J genes are TRBV5-4 and TRBJ2-3; D is uncertain. This CDR3 has 12 residues. Germline-derived CDR1 and CDR2 are SGHNT and YYREEE (reference sequence). Trimming shortened V by 6 bases and J by 4 bases, and 9 bases separated the two germline ends. The CDR3 loop is CASTGVADTQYF. The DNA of the CDR3 is TGTGCCAGCACCGGAGTCGCAGATACGCAGTATTTT.

This chain joins TRBV7-1 and TRBJ2-7; 9 bases agree with TRBD1. TRBV7-1 is flagged as an ORF with uncertain function. V was pared by 5 bases and J by 3 bases, with 8 bases of the junction left unmatched. This CDR3 region has 15 residues. CDR3 coding DNA: TGTGCCAGCAGCCCACAGGGGGCGAACTACTACGAGCAGTACGTC. Protein product: CASSPQGANYYEQYV.

This chain connects TRBV7-9 to TRBJ2-1, with D hard to call. This CDR3 region has 12 residues. Germline V gives CDR1 SEHNR, CDR2 FQNEAQ (reference sequence). V was pared by 3 bases and J by 12 bases, with 12 bases between. CDR3 DNA sequence: TGTGCCAGCAGCTTGGCCGGATTATGGCAGTTCTTC. Protein sequence: CASSLAGLWQFF.

The genes are TRBV19 and TRBJ1-5, with 9 bases that match TRBD1. The CDR3 spans 12 residues. CDR1 and CDR2 (germline): LNHDA, SQIVND (reference sequence). With 8 bases clipped from V and 8 bases from J, the junction kept 4 bases outside the gene matches. The CDR3 reads CASADRGEPQHF. The DNA of the CDR3 is TGTGCCAGTGCGGACAGGGGAGAGCCCCAGCATTTT.

Points on this clonotype: This clone may be a read error of a much larger clone one base away. The chain carries TRBV7-6 and TRBJ1-5; 7 bases agree with TRBD1. CDR3 length equals 14 residues. Per germline, CDR1 SGHVS and CDR2 FNYEAQ. In nucleotides, the CDR3 is TGTGTCAGCAGCTCAGACCCAGGGGGTCAGCCCCAGCATTTT. It specifies CVSSSDPGGQPQHF.

This chain links TRBV5-6 with TRBJ1-1, with D perhaps TRBD1 (5 bases). The germline V gene encodes CDR1 SGHDT and CDR2 YYEEEE. V was trimmed by 3 bases and J by 6 bases, leaving 12 bases between them. The CDR3 is made up of 13 amino acids. The CDR3 DNA sequence: TGTGCCAGCAGCTCGCTGGCGGGGCCTGAAGCTTTCTTT. Translating it yields CASSSLAGPEAFF.

This clonotype was seen many times. The rearrangement uses TRBV19 and TRBJ1-1; D ambiguous. This CDR3 has 16 residues. Deletions cut 7 bases from V and 1 base from J, with 19 bases between. The germline V gene has CDR1 LNHDA and CDR2 SQIVND (reference sequence). Here the CDR3 reads CASTRSHGRWNTEAFF. DNA for the CDR3: TGTGCCAGTACCAGATCCCATGGACGGTGGAACACTGAAGCTTTCTTT.

J is TRBJ2-3 and V is TRBV13; the match to TRBD2 covers 11 bases. The CDR3 has 16 residues. CDR1 is PRHDT, CDR2 FYEKMQ, per germline (reference sequence). The J segment lost 3 bases and the V segment lost 4 bases, leaving 6 bases of the junction unmatched. CDR3 in amino acids: CASSSPGTSGTDTQYF. The CDR3 DNA is TGTGCCAGCAGCTCCCCCGGGACTAGCGGAACAGATACGCAGTATTTT.

This clonotype was seen only a few times. The genes are TRBV6-5 and TRBJ1-2, with D possibly matching TRBD1 (6 bases). V dropped 2 bases and J dropped 5 bases, with 15 bases sitting between them. This CDR3 region has 15 residues. Germline V lookup: CDR1 MNHEY, CDR2 SVGAGI. In DNA form, the CDR3 reads TGTGCCAGCAGTTACGTTGGGGGGCAAGCTTATGGCTACACCTTC. Protein: CASSYVGGQAYGYTF.

Concerning this clonotype itself: This may arise from a read error, as a much more abundant clone is one base away. The chain has TRBV18 and TRBJ1-2, with 10 bases aligning to TRBD1. CDR3 size: 15 residues. The germline V gene has CDR1 KGHSH and CDR2 LQKENI. The CDR3 sequence: CASSPSGTGAYGHTF. In nucleotides, the CDR3 is TGTGCCAGCTCACCCTCCGGGACAGGGGCTTATGGCCACACCTTC.

The rearrangement uses TRBV27 and TRBJ2-5, with 10 positions matching TRBD1. The CDR3 is 18 residues long. With 3 bases clipped from V and 2 bases from J, the junction kept 12 bases outside the gene matches. CDR1 and CDR2 from the germline V gene are MNHEY and SMNVEV (reference sequence). As DNA, the CDR3 is TGTGCCAGCAGTTTCACCCGGGACAGGGGCTTGGTACAAGAGACCCAGTACTTC. Protein product: CASSFTRDRGLVQETQYF.

Only a few counts were recorded for this clonotype. The chain recombines TRBV7-6 with TRBJ1-1; D gene uncertain. The CDR3 has 14 residues. V was shortened by 5 bases and J by 7 bases, with 17 bases between the two germline ends. In germline, CDR1 is SGHVS, CDR2 FNYEAQ. The CDR3 spells CASSPRTLGYEAFF. For the CDR3, the DNA is TGTGCCAGCAGCCCCCGGACCTTAGGGTATGAAGCTTTCTTT.

The table lists this clonotype with a few counts. The chain couples TRBV6-1 to TRBJ1-1; D uncertain. The CDR3 is made up of 13 amino acids. Trimming left V 8 bases short and J 0 bases short, with 10 bases between. In germline, CDR1 is MNHNS, CDR2 SASEGT. In DNA, the CDR3 is TGTGCCAGCCTCCCTTTCTTGAACACTGAAGCTTTCTTT. This encodes CASLPFLNTEAFF.

In this sample, this clonotype turned up a few times. The DNA of the CDR3 is TGTGCCAGCAGAACGGGAGGGAACTCTGGAAACACCATATATTTT. It codes for CASRTGGNSGNTIYF. The chain employs TRBV25-1 and TRBJ1-3; D is undetermined. The CDR3 extends over 15 amino acids. CDR1 and CDR2 (germline): MGHDK, SYGVNS. V shed 6 bases and J shed 0 bases, with 12 bases lying between them.

This clonotype was picked up a small number of times. V gene TRBV7-9 combines with J gene TRBJ2-1; possibly TRBD2 for D (5 bases). This CDR3 region has 15 residues. Germline values: CDR1 SEHNR, CDR2 FQNEAQ (reference sequence). The germline V and J ends were trimmed by 1 base and 4 bases, with 11 bases remaining between them. The CDR3 DNA sequence: TGTGCCAGCAGCTTAGGGGTGGGAGATTACAATGAGCAGTTCTTC. This gives the protein CASSLGVGDYNEQFF.

The rearrangement joins TRBV6-6 to TRBJ1-5; D unresolved. The germline V gene has CDR1 MNHNY and CDR2 SVGAGI (reference sequence). The V end was cut by 8 bases, the J end by 3 bases, with 11 bases between. This CDR3 contains 13 residues. CDR3 loop: CASYGELNQPQHF. The CDR3 DNA sequence: TGTGCCAGCTACGGGGAACTCAATCAGCCCCAGCATTTT.

In this sample, this clonotype turned up a few times. The rearrangement uses TRBV4-1 and TRBJ2-7, with 7 bases identical to TRBD1. Germline V CDR1 and CDR2: MGHRA, YSYEKL. The trim removed 3 bases at V and 5 bases at J, leaving 7 bases unmatched. The CDR3 is 14 amino acids. The CDR3 loop is CASSHRGGIDEQYF. CDR3 nucleotide sequence: TGCGCCAGCAGCCACCGAGGGGGCATCGACGAGCAGTACTTC.

This clonotype was detected a few times. The gene calls are TRBV6-1 and TRBJ2-7; D may correspond to TRBD1 or TRBD2 (6 bases each). Trimming cost V 11 bases and J 4 bases, with 12 bases left between them. Germline CDR1 reads MNHNS; CDR2 reads SASEGT. This CDR3 is built from 11 residues. CDR3 sequence: CAGGQGYEQYV. CDR3 in DNA: TGTGCCGGAGGGCAGGGGTACGAGCAGTACGTC.

Only one count was recorded for this clonotype. V gene TRBV14 combines with J gene TRBJ1-1; 7 nucleotides match TRBD1. The CDR3 runs to 14 residues. J gave up 7 bases and V 2 bases, and 7 bases lay outside the gene matches. Per the germline V gene, CDR1 is SGHDN and CDR2 is FVKESK. CDR3: CASSQPQGVGEAFF. As DNA, the CDR3 is TGTGCCAGCAGCCAACCCCAGGGGGTGGGTGAAGCTTTCTTT.

The genes are TRBV7-9 and TRBJ1-1; a possible D gene is TRBD1 (6 bases). The CDR3 runs 15 residues. Germline lookup yields CDR1 SEHNR and CDR2 FQNEAQ (reference sequence). V lost 4 bases to trimming and J lost 6 bases, with 18 bases between them. The CDR3 DNA is TGTGCCAGCAGCTCGGCACTGGGGGCTGGGGCTGAAGCTTTCTTT. Amino acid sequence: CASSSALGAGAEAFF.

The chain joins TRBV6-5 to TRBJ1-2; D is ambiguous. The ends were cut back, 4 bases at V and 0 bases at J, with 9 bases in the middle. The V gene's germline CDR1 is MNHEY and CDR2 SVGAGI. This CDR3 has 14 amino acids. The CDR3 spells CASSWGGPNYGYTF. The CDR3, as DNA: TGTGCCAGCAGTTGGGGAGGCCCTAACTATGGCTACACCTTC.

This clonotype was found a few times. CDR3 coding DNA: TGTGCCAGCAGTTACAGGGGGATTAACACTGAAGCTTTCTTT. Amino acids: CASSYRGINTEAFF. The chain couples TRBV6-2 or TRBV6-3 to TRBJ1-1, with a possible D match to TRBD1 (6 bases). The CDR3 has 14 amino acids. The germline V and J ends were trimmed by 2 bases and 2 bases, with 9 bases remaining between them. Germline loops: CDR1 MNHEY, CDR2 SVGEGT.

The chain links TRBV12-3 or TRBV12-4 to TRBJ1-1; TRBD1 might be the D (5 bases). This CDR3 comprises 14 residues. Trimming pared 3 bases from V and 1 base from J, leaving 9 bases between. In DNA, the CDR3 is TGTGCCAGCAGTTTTAAGGGACCGAACACTGAAGCTTTCTTT. This sequence encodes CASSFKGPNTEAFF.